This TCR beta chain was sequenced during a study of shared clonotypes between healthy human individuals. Whole-study findings and limits: Naive subsets, compared against memory subsets, generally had larger estimated richness values.

Naivety among CD8 cells was defined by CD45RO negativity and positive CCR7 selection, thereby excluding terminally differentiated effector memory CD45RA+ cells. About this clone: Its antigen remains unidentified.

The germline CDR1 and CDR2 sequences are PRHDT and FYEKMQ (reference sequence). Trimming left V 5 bases short and J 0 bases short, with 10 bases between. This CDR3 has 15 amino acids. Assay: immunoSEQ multiplex PCR; the TCRdb copy retains only in-frame clones and omits some. In the table there are 1.5 million to 2.5 million clones, about 94% of which are singletons. The specimen was naive CD8+ T cells sorted from blood. This TCR derives from a man younger than 35 in good health. This chain links TRBV13 with TRBJ2-2; D possibly uses TRBD1 or TRBD2 (5 bases each). CDR3 nucleotides: TGTGCCAGCAGCGGGGGTGGGGCGAACACCGGGGAGCTGTTTTTT. Translation: CASSGGGANTGELFF.